Each of the 16 T cell receptor beta chains below was sequenced from the same sample in a study of blood T cell repertoires in COVID-19. Sequenced by immunoSEQ multiplex PCR; TCRdb stores in-frame clones only, minus some. This table holds fewer than 350,000 clones, around 89% found once. Material: peripheral blood. These receptors were collected from a man aged 35 to 55 with acute or convalescent COVID-19.

Remarks on this clone: This CDR3 is also generated by other DNA sequences in the sample. The chain's CDR3 is CASSPDSNYGYTF. Written as DNA, the CDR3 is TGTGCCAGCAGCCCCGACAGTAACTATGGCTACACCTTC. The chain links TRBV5-4 to TRBJ1-2; D is possibly TRBD1 (5 bases). Per the germline V gene, CDR1 is SGHNT and CDR2 is YYREEE (reference sequence). The CDR3 is 13 residues long. V was clipped by 4 bases and J by 1 base, with 8 bases between them. Based on the CDR3 plus reference TRBV5-4 and TRBJ1-2, the full variable domain is ETGVTQSPTHLIKTRGQQVTLRCSSQSGHNTVSWYQQALGQGPQFIFQYYREEENGRGNFPPRFSGLQFPNYSSELNVNALELDDSALYLCASSPDSNYGYTFGSGTRLTVV.

Of note for this clone: Other DNA sequences of this sample code for an identical CDR3. This chain uses TRBV5-1 with TRBJ2-1, with 9 bases that match TRBD1. CDR3 length: 15 amino acids. The germline V gene has CDR1 SGHRS and CDR2 YFSETQ. Unmatched junction bases numbered 3, after V lost 3 bases and J lost 2 bases. The CDR3 nucleotides are TGCGCCAGCAGCTCAACAGGGGGCCCCTACAATGAGCAGTTCTTC. This translates into CASSSTGGPYNEQFF.

The V call is TRBV5-6, the J call TRBJ1-6; D is uncertain. Per germline, CDR1 SGHDT and CDR2 YYEEEE. This CDR3 is 14 amino acids long. Trimming took 4 bases from V and 9 from J, leaving 14 bases between them. CDR3 loop: CASSPTARGSPLHF. DNA for the CDR3: TGTGCCAGCAGCCCCACGGCCCGGGGTTCACCCCTCCACTTT.

J is TRBJ1-2 and V is TRBV11-2; 9 bases agree with TRBD1. This CDR3 is built from 15 residues. Germline values: CDR1 SGHAT, CDR2 FQNNGV. The trim removed 0 bases at V and 8 bases at J, leaving 7 bases unmatched. The DNA of the CDR3 is TGTGCCAGCAGCTTAGATGGTCGGACAGGGGAAGGCTACACCTTC. Its protein product is CASSLDGRTGEGYTF.

The rearrangement joins TRBV24-1 to TRBJ1-1, with 11 bases aligning to TRBD1. The CDR3 is 18 amino acids. V lost 2 bases, J lost 4 bases, and 11 bases stayed unmatched. Per germline, CDR1 KGHDR and CDR2 SFDVKD. As DNA, the CDR3 is TGTGCCACCAGTGATTATACGGACAGGGGGCGAAGGGTCACTGAAGCTTTCTTT. Its translation is CATSDYTDRGRRVTEAFF.

V usage is TRBV12-5 and J usage is TRBJ2-1; TRBD2 aligns across 13 bases. Germline V lookup: CDR1 LGHNT, CDR2 FRNRAP. V trimming: 2 bases; J trimming: 0 bases; junction bases outside the gene matches: 10. CDR3 length: 20 residues. The CDR3 loop is CASGLLGGLAGRNSYNEQFF. CDR3 DNA sequence: TGTGCTAGTGGTTTGTTAGGGGGACTAGCGGGGCGCAACTCCTACAATGAGCAGTTCTTC.

The chain joins TRBV5-4 to TRBJ1-2, with TRBD1 matching over 7 bases. The CDR3 covers 14 residues. Trimming at V came to 5 bases and at J to 8 bases, leaving 12 bases not matched to a gene. The germline V gene has CDR1 SGHNT and CDR2 YYREEE (reference sequence). The DNA for the CDR3 is TGTGCCAGCAGAAACCCGGGGACAGTGGAAGGCTACACCTTC. Residues: CASRNPGTVEGYTF.

This chain links TRBV3-1 (or the pseudogene TRBV3-2) with TRBJ2-6; no reliable D call. The CDR3 sequence is 18 residues long. Trimming removed 1 base at V and 0 bases at J, with 13 bases between. Germline assignment: CDR1 LGHDT and CDR2 YNNKEL (reference sequence). DNA of the CDR3: TGTGCCAGCAGCCAAGTAGATCCGACATTCTCTGGGGCCAACGTCCTGACTTTC. It specifies CASSQVDPTFSGANVLTF.

V and J are TRBV19 and TRBJ2-6; D unresolved. Germline values: CDR1 LNHDA, CDR2 SQIVND (reference sequence). Trimming removed 2 bases from V and 1 base from J, with 12 bases in between. The CDR3 has 17 amino acids. The CDR3 DNA is TGTGCCAGTAGTATAAGGAGAAGTGGGTCTGGGGCCAACGTCCTGACTTTC. The encoded protein is CASSIRRSGSGANVLTF.

This clone has more than one count but fewer than ten. This chain connects TRBV5-1 to TRBJ2-7, with D maybe TRBD2 (6 bases). Germline loops: CDR1 SGHRS, CDR2 YFSETQ. The length of the CDR3 is 16 residues. Trimming removed 2 bases at V and 0 bases at J, with 15 bases between. DNA of the CDR3: TGCGCCAGCAGCTTTGGTCCTAGCGAGAGCTCCTACGAGCAGTACTTC. This gives the protein CASSFGPSESSYEQYF.

About this clone itself: This CDR3 is also generated by other DNA sequences in the sample. The chain combines TRBV5-1 with TRBJ2-7; 8 bases are shared with TRBD2. This CDR3 is 14 amino acids long. CDR1 is SGHRS and CDR2 is YFSETQ in the germline V gene. With V trimmed by 1 base and J by 1 base, 1 base remained unmatched. Written as DNA, the CDR3 is TGCGCCAGCAGCTTGACTAGCGGTTCCTACGAGCAGTACTTC. Translation: CASSLTSGSYEQYF.

The table lists this clone with a count of one. J is TRBJ1-4 and V is TRBV15; 12 bases align to TRBD1. The length of the CDR3 is 16 residues. Germline V gene sequence: CDR1 LNHNV, CDR2 YYDKDF (reference sequence). Trimming removed 5 bases from V and 5 bases from J; junction bases left unmatched: 6. The CDR3 is CATSGGDRGRNEKLFF. In DNA, the CDR3 is TGTGCCACCAGCGGCGGGGACAGGGGGCGGAATGAAAAACTGTTTTTT.

V and J are TRBV14 and TRBJ1-1; D might be TRBD1 (6 bases). CDR3 size: 14 residues. From germline, CDR1 is SGHDN and CDR2 FVKESK. Trimming shortened V by 1 base and J by 3 bases, and 9 bases separated the two germline ends. The CDR3 is CASSQVGGDTEAFF. In DNA form, the CDR3 reads TGTGCCAGCAGCCAAGTAGGGGGTGACACTGAAGCTTTCTTT.

V is TRBV29-1 and J is TRBJ1-2; the match to TRBD1 covers 9 bases. The junction had 10 bases not matched to a gene; V was cut back by 3 bases and J by 2 bases. From germline, CDR1 is SQVTM and CDR2 ANQGSEA. CDR3 length equals 16 residues. CDR3 bases: TGCAGCGTTGACAAGTTTTGGGACAGGGCAAACTATGGCTACACCTTC. Its protein product is CSVDKFWDRANYGYTF.

The CDR3 region has the DNA TGTGCCACCAGCAGAACAGCGGGGTACAGTGATCAGCCCCAGCATTTT. Residues: CATSRTAGYSDQPQHF. V gene TRBV15 combines with J gene TRBJ1-5; D is ambiguous. The CDR3 contains 16 residues. The ends were cut back, 2 bases at V and 5 bases at J, with 16 bases in the middle. The V gene's germline CDR1 is LNHNV and CDR2 YYDKDF (reference sequence).

The CDR3 protein is CASSQITGYGYTF. For the CDR3, the DNA is TGTGCCAGCAGCCAGATAACAGGGTATGGCTACACCTTC. The chain uses TRBV3-1 (or the pseudogene TRBV3-2) and TRBJ1-2, with D tentatively TRBD1 (6 bases). The germline V and J ends were trimmed by 3 bases and 5 bases, with 10 bases remaining between them. Per germline, CDR1 LGHDT and CDR2 YNNKEL (reference sequence). The CDR3 covers 13 residues.